The entry below gives a single TCR beta chain sequence along with its context. Its antigen is undetermined. Produced via immunoSEQ multiplex PCR; TCRdb's table is partial and in-frame only. The data hold roughly 35,000 clones, with around 73% observed a single time. CDR3 size: 13 residues. Germline CDR1 is MNHEY and CDR2 is SMNVEV (reference sequence). Trimming at V came to 8 bases and at J to 7 bases, leaving 11 bases not matched to a gene. The sample belongs to a study of OX40 agonist ivuxolimab in advanced cancers. As for the study in general: Every 2 weeks, patients got intravenous ivuxolimab at one of six dose levels (0.01-10 mg/kg). Hepatocellular carcinoma, melanoma, renal cell or head and neck cancer was diagnosed in the dose-escalation patients.

Whole-study results and caveats: Clonal expansion was seen in CD4+ and CD8+ blood T cells by week 6 at 0.1 to 3.0 mg/kg.

The sequence derives from an adult with an advanced solid tumor such as melanoma, head and neck, liver or kidney cancer. The chain combines TRBV27 with TRBJ2-7; 7 nucleotides agree with TRBD1. The sample here was CD4+ or CD8+ T cells sorted from blood, taken in a trial of the OX40 agonist ivuxolimab. The CDR3 sequence: CASGIDRASEQYF. The CDR3, as DNA: TGTGCCAGCGGCATCGACAGGGCCTCGGAGCAGTACTTC.